What follows are 6 T cell receptor beta chains derived from one specimen sequenced in a study of T cell responses to AZD1222 COVID-19 vaccine. TCRdb's table, derived via immunoSEQ multiplex PCR, lists solely in-frame clones and lacks some. The repertoire holds 90,000 to 150,000 clones, with roughly nine tenths as singletons. The sample here was peripheral blood, taken on day 0 of AZD1222 vaccination. All receptors derive from an adult in good health.

The rearrangement links TRBV6-5 to TRBJ1-4, with D possibly TRBD1 on 6 matching bases. The CDR3 totals 15 residues. V was pared by 0 bases and J by 8 bases, with 13 bases between. Looked up from germline, CDR1 is MNHEY and CDR2 is SVGAGI. The CDR3 here is CASSYSYQGREKLFF. In nucleotides, the CDR3 is TGTGCCAGCAGTTACTCGTACCAGGGGAGGGAAAAACTGTTTTTT.

This chain's CDR3 is CASSPDPRSAEAFF. The CDR3 region has the DNA TGTGCCAGCAGTCCGGACCCCAGGAGCGCTGAAGCTTTCTTT. The chain is built from TRBV27 and TRBJ1-1; D remains unclear. The CDR3 covers 14 residues. Germline V CDR1 and CDR2: MNHEY, SMNVEV (reference sequence). V was trimmed by 5 bases and J by 6 bases, leaving 16 bases between them.

V gene TRBV7-4 combines with J gene TRBJ1-4, with 7 bases lining up with TRBD1. V lost 0 bases and J lost 3; bases outside the gene matches: 4. CDR1 and CDR2 from the germline V gene are SGHVT and SQSDAQ. This CDR3 is 16 amino acids long. CDR3 coding DNA: TGTGCCAGCAGCTTAGCCGGACAGGCTGCTAATGAAAAACTGTTTTTT. Translation gives CASSLAGQAANEKLFF.

V is TRBV10-1 and J is TRBJ1-6; no firm D call. The CDR3 extends over 16 amino acids. Trimming cost V 3 bases and J 6 bases, with 15 bases left between them. Germline V CDR1 and CDR2: WNHNN, SYGVQD (reference sequence). The CDR3 loop is CASSDLGDPPNSPLHF. Here the CDR3 DNA reads TGCGCCAGCAGTGACCTGGGTGACCCTCCTAATTCACCCCTCCACTTT.

The chain joins TRBV7-2 to TRBJ1-2; TRBD1 aligns across 9 bases. The CDR3 extends over 15 amino acids. V dropped 3 bases and J dropped 7; count of bases not matched to a gene: 9. CDR1 and CDR2 (germline): SGHTA, FQGNSA. The CDR3 sequence is CASSFNSLDRGGYTF. CDR3 nucleotide sequence: TGTGCCAGCAGCTTCAATTCGTTGGACAGGGGTGGCTACACCTTC.

The V gene is TRBV18, the J gene TRBJ2-7, with D possibly TRBD2 on 5 matching bases. The CDR3 covers 14 residues. Germline V CDR1 and CDR2: KGHSH, LQKENI. Trimming cost V 4 bases and J 7 bases, with 17 bases left between them. The chain's CDR3 is CASSLEVPRGEQYF. The CDR3 DNA reads as TGTGCCAGCTCACTGGAGGTCCCCCGAGGTGAGCAGTACTTC.